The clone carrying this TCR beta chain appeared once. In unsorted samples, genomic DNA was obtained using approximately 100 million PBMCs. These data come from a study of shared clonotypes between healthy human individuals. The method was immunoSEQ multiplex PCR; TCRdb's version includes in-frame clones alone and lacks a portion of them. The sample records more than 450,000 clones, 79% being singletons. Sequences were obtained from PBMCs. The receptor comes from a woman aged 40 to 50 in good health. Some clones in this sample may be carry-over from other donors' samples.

In DNA, the CDR3 is TGTGCCAGCAGCCTACATGGGGTGGAAAAACTGTTTTTT. Its protein is CASSLHGVEKLFF. The gene calls are TRBV14 and TRBJ1-4; D gene uncertain. Germline loops: CDR1 SGHDN, CDR2 FVKESK. This CDR3 contains 13 residues. V lost 4 bases and J lost 8, with 11 bases in between. Together with reference TRBV14 and TRBJ1-4, the CDR3 gives the full variable domain: EAGVTQFPSHSVIEKGQTVTLRCDPISGHDNLYWYRRVMGKEIKFLLHFVKESKQDESGMPNNRFLAERTGGTYSTLKVQPAELEDSGVYFCASSLHGVEKLFFGSGTQLSVL.